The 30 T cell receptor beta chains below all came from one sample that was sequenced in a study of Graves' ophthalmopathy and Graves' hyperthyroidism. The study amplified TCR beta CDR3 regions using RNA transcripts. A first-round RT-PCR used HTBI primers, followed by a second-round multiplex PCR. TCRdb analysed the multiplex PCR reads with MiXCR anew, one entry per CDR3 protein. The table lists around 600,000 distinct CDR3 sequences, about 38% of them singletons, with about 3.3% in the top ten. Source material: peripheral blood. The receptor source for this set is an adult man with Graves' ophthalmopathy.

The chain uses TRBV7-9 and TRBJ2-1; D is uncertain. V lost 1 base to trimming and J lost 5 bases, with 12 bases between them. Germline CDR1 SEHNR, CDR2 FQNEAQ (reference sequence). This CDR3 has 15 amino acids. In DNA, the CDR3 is TGTGCCAGCAGCTTAGTAGGCAGCCAGAACAATGAGCAGTTCTTC. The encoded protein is CASSLVGSQNNEQFF.

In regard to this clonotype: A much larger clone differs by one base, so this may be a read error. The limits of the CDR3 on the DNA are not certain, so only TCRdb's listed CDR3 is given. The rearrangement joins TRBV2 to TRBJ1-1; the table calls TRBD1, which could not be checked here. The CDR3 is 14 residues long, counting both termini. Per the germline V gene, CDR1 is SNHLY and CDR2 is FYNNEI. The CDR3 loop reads CASSFGQGSVRGLF.

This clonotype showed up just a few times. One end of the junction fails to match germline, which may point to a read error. The CDR3 region has the DNA TGTGCTAGCAGCTTTTCGACAGCCGTGGGGCAAGAGACCCAGTACTTC. This sequence encodes CASSFSTAVGQETQYF. The gene calls are TRBV7-7 and TRBJ2-5; TRBD1 might be the D (5 bases). This CDR3 is 16 amino acids long. The germline V gene has CDR1 SSHAT and CDR2 FNYEAQ (reference sequence).

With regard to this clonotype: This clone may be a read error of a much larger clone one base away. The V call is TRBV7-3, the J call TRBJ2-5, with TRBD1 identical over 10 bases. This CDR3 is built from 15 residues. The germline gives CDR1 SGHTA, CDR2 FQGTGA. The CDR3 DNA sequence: TGCGCCAGCAGCTCCGCCAGGACAGGGGGAGAGACCCAGTACTTC. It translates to CASSSARTGGETQYF.

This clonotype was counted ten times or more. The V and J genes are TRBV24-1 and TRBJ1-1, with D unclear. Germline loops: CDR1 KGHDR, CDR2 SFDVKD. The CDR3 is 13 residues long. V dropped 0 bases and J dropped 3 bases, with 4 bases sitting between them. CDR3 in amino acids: CATSDLGDTEAFF. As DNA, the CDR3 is TGTGCCACCAGTGATTTGGGGGACACTGAAGCTTTCTTT.

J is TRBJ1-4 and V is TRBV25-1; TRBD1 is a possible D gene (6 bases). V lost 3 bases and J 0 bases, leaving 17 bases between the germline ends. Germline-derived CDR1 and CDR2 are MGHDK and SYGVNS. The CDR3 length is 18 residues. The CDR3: CASSDSRGAIATNEKLFF. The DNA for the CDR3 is TGTGCCAGCAGTGACTCGCGGGGGGCGATTGCAACTAATGAAAAACTGTTTTTT.

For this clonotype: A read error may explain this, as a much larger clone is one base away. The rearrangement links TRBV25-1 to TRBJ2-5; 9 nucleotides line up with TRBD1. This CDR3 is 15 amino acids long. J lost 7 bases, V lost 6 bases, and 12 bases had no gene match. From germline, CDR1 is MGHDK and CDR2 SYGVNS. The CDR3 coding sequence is TGTGCCAGCAGCGAAGAAGGACAGGGGCTGGGGACCCAGTACTTC. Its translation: CASSEEGQGLGTQYF.

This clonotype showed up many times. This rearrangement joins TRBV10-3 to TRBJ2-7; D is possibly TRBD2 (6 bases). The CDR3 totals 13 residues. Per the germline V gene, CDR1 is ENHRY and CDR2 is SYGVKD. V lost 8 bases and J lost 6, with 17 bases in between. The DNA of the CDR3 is TGTGCCATCGGAGGGTTAGCGGAAGTCGAGCAGTACTTC. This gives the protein CAIGGLAEVEQYF.

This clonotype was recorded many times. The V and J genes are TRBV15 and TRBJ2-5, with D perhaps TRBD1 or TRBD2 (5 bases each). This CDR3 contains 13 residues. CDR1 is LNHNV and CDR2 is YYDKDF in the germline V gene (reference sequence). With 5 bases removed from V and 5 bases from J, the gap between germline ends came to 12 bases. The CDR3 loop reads CATSGGRWETQYF. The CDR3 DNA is TGTGCCACCAGCGGGGGACGTTGGGAGACCCAGTACTTC.

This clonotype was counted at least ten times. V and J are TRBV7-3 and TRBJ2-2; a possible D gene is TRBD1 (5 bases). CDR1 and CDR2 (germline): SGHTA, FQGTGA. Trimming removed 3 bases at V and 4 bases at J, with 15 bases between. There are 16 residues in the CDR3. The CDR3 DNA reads TGTGCCAGCAGCTTGTTCCCCCCCAGGGCCACCGGGGAGCTGTTTTTT. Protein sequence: CASSLFPPRATGELFF.

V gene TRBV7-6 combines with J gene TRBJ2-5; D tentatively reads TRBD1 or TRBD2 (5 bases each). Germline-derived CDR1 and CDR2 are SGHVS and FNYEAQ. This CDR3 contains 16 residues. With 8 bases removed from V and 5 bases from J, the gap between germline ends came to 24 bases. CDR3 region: CASPGPNVGGGETQYF. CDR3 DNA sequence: TGTGCCAGCCCAGGGCCTAATGTAGGAGGCGGGGAGACCCAGTACTTC.

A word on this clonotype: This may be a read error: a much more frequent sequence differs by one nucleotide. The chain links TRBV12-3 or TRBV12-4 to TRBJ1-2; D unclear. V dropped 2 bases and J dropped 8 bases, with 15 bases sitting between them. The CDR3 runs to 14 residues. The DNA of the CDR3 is TGTGCCAGCAGTTTACGGTCTGAGCTCTGGGGCTACACCTTC. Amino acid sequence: CASSLRSELWGYTF.

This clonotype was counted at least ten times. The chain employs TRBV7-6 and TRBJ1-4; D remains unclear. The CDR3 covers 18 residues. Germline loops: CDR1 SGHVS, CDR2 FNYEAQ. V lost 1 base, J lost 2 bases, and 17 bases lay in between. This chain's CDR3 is CASSLDPPEKVTNEKLFF. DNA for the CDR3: TGTGCCAGCAGCTTAGATCCCCCCGAGAAGGTTACTAATGAAAAACTGTTTTTT.

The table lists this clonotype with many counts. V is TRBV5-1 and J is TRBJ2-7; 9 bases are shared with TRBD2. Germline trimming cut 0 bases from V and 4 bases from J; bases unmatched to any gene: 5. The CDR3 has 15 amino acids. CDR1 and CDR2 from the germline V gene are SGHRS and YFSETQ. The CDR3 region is CASSLEGGRAYEQYF. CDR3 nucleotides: TGCGCCAGCAGCTTGGAGGGCGGGAGGGCTTACGAGCAGTACTTC.

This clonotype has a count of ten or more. The CDR3 reads CSVRPGTGNTEAFF. Written as DNA, the CDR3 is TGCAGCGTCCGACCCGGGACGGGGAACACTGAAGCTTTCTTT. This chain connects TRBV29-1 to TRBJ1-1; D may be TRBD1 (5 bases). The CDR3 loop spans 14 amino acids. V lost 6 bases, J lost 1 base, and 15 bases lay in between. Germline CDR1 reads SQVTM; CDR2 reads ANQGSEA. Combining the CDR3 with reference TRBV29-1 and TRBJ1-1 gives the whole variable domain SAVISQKPSRDICQRGTSLTIQCQVDSQVTMMFWYRQQPGQSLTLIATANQGSEATYESGFVIDKFPISRPNLTFSTLTVSNMSPEDSSIYLCSVRPGTGNTEAFFGQGTRLTVV.

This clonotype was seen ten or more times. The CDR3: CASSDTGTGDAYEQYF. The CDR3 DNA reads TGTGCCAGCAGCGATACCGGGACAGGGGATGCCTACGAGCAGTACTTC. The chain carries TRBV12-3 or TRBV12-4 and TRBJ2-7, with 10 bases that match TRBD1. V gave up 6 bases and J gave up 2 bases; unmatched junction bases: 10. This CDR3 has 16 amino acids.

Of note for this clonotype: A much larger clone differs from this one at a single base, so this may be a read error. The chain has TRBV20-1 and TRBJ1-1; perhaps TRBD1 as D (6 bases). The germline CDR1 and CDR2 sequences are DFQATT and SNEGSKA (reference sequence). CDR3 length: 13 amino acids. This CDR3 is CSAGGGPNTDAFF. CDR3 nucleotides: TGCAGTGCTGGCGGGGGGCCTAACACTGATGCTTTCTTT.

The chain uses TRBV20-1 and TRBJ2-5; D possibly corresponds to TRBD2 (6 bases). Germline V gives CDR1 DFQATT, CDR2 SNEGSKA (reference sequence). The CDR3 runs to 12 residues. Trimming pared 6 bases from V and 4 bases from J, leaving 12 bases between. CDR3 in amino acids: CSARGEAETQYF. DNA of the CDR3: TGCAGTGCCCGCGGGGAAGCAGAGACCCAGTACTTC.

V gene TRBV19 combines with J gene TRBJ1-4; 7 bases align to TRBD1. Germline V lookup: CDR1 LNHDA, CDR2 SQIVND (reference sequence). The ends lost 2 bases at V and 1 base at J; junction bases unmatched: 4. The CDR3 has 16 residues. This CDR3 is CASSIQGVGTNEKLFF. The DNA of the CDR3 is TGTGCCAGTAGTATACAGGGGGTCGGAACTAATGAAAAACTGTTTTTT.

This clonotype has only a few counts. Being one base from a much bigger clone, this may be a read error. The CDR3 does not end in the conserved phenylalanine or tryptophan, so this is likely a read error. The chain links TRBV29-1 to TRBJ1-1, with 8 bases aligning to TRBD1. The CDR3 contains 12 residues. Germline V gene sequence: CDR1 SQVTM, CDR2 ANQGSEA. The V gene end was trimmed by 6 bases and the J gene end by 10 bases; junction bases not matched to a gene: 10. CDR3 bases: TGCAGCGTGGGAGGACAGGGCGCGGTAGCTTTCCTT. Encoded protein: CSVGGQGAVAFL.

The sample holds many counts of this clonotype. The CDR3 region is CASSEQASSNQPQHF. CDR3 bases: TGTGCCAGCAGTGAACAGGCATCAAGCAATCAGCCCCAGCATTTT. The chain links TRBV2 to TRBJ1-5; unclear D gene. The CDR3 runs 15 residues. CDR1 and CDR2 (germline): SNHLY, FYNNEI. Between the trimmed V and J ends, which lost 2 bases and 1 base, there was a span of 9 bases.

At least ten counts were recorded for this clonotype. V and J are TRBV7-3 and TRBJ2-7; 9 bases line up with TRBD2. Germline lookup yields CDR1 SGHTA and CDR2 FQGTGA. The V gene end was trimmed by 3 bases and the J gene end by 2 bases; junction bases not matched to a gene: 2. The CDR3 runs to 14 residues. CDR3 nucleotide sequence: TGTGCCAGCAGCTTCGCGGGAGGGCCCTACGAGCAGTACTTC. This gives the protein CASSFAGGPYEQYF. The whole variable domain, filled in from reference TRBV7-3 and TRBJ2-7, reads GAGVSQTPSNKVTEKGKYVELRCDPISGHTALYWYRQSLGQGPEFLIYFQGTGAADDSGLPNDRFFAVRPEGSVSTLKIQRTERGDSAVYLCASSFAGGPYEQYFGPGTRLTVT.

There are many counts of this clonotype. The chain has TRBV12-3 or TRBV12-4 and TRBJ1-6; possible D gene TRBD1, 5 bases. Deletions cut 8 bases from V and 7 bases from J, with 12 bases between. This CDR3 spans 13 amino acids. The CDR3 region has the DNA TGTGCCAGCCTGCAGGGAGGGAATTCACCCCTCCACTTT. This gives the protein CASLQGGNSPLHF.

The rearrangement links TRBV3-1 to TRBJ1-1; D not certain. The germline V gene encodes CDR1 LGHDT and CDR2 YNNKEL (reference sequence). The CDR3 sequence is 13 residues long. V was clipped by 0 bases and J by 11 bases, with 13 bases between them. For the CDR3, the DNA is TGTGCCAGCAGCCAAGATTTGACGGGCGGCGCTTTCTTT. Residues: CASSQDLTGGAFF.

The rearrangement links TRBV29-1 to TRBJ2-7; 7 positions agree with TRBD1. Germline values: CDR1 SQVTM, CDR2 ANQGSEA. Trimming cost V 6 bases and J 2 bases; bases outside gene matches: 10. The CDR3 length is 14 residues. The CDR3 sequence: CSVTLRDSTYEQYF. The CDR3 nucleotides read TGCAGCGTGACCCTCCGGGACAGCACCTACGAGCAGTACTTC.

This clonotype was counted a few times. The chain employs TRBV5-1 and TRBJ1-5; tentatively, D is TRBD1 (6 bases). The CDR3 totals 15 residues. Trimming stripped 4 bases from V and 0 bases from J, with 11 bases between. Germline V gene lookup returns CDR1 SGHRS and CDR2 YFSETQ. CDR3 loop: CASSLEDSSNQPQHF. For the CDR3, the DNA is TGCGCCAGCAGCCTAGAGGACAGTAGCAATCAGCCCCAGCATTTT.

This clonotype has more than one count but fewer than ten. This chain's CDR3 is CASSSRGAVGYTF. The CDR3 coding sequence is TGTGCCAGCAGCTCCCGGGGGGCGGTAGGCTACACCTTC. The chain joins TRBV12-3 or TRBV12-4 to TRBJ1-2; TRBD1 is a possible D gene (6 bases). Between the trimmed V and J ends, which lost 6 bases and 8 bases, there was a span of 16 bases. This CDR3 contains 13 residues.

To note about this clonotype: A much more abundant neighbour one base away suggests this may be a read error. The CDR3 DNA sequence: TGTGCCAGCGGCCAAGCCGGACAGACAGAAGCTTTCTTT. This translates into CASGQAGQTEAFF. The chain is built from TRBV19 and TRBJ1-1; D perhaps matches TRBD1 (6 bases). Trimming took 9 bases from V and 8 from J, leaving 19 bases between them. This CDR3 has 13 residues. Germline CDR1 and CDR2: LNHDA and SQIVND (reference sequence).

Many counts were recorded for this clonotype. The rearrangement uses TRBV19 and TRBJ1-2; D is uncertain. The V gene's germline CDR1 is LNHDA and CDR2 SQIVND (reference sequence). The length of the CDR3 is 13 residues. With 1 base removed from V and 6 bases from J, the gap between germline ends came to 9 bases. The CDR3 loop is CASSIGVGHGYTF. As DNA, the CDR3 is TGTGCCAGTAGTATAGGTGTTGGGCATGGCTACACCTTC.

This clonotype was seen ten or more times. The CDR3 protein is CASSKLGQHYEQYF. The CDR3 coding sequence is TGTGCCAGCAGCAAACTCGGACAGCACTACGAGCAGTACTTC. V and J are TRBV7-8 and TRBJ2-7, with D possibly TRBD1 on 6 matching bases. Germline CDR1 is SGHVS and CDR2 is FQNEAQ. This CDR3 spans 14 amino acids. The ends were cut back, 5 bases at V and 3 bases at J, with 14 bases in the middle.